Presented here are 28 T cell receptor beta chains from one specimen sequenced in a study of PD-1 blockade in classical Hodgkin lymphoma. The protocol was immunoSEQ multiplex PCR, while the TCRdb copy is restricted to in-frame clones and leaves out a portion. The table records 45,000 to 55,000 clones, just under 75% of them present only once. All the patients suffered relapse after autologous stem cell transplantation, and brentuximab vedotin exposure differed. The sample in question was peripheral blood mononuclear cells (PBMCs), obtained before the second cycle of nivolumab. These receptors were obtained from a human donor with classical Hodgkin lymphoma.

The CDR3 loop is CSVVDRWATEAFF. The CDR3 region has the DNA TGCAGCGTTGTGGACAGGTGGGCCACTGAAGCTTTCTTT. The chain recombines TRBV29-1 with TRBJ1-1; 7 positions match TRBD1. The CDR3 is made up of 13 amino acids. Trimming removed 4 bases from V and 4 bases from J; junction bases left unmatched: 6. CDR1 is SQVTM and CDR2 is ANQGSEA in the germline V gene.

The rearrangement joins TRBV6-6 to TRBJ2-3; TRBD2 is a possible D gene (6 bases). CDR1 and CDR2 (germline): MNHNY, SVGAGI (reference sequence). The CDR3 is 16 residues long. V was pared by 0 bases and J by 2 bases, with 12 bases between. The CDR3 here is CASSYSLRDLTDTQYF. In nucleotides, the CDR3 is TGTGCCAGCAGTTACTCGTTGCGGGATCTCACAGATACGCAGTATTTT.

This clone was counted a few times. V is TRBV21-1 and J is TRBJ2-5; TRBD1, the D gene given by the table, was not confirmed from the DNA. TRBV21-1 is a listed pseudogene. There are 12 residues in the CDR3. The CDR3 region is CASGTGEETQYF. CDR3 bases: TGTGCCAGTGGGACAGGGGAAGAGACCCAGTACTTC.

Written as DNA, the CDR3 is TGCGCCAGCAGCCAAAAGTTCTGGAAGACCCAGTACTTC. It encodes CASSQKFWKTQYF. The chain carries TRBV4-3 and TRBJ2-5; D is unclear. Germline V CDR1 and CDR2: LGHNA, YSLEER. The CDR3 is made up of 13 amino acids. V gave up 2 bases and J gave up 6 bases, with 10 bases separating them.

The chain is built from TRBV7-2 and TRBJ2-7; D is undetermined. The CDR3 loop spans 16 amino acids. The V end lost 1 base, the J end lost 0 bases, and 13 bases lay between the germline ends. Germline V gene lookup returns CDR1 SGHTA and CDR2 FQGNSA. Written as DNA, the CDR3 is TGTGCCAGCAGCTTAGTCGGGCCAGATAGCTCCTACGAGCAGTACTTC. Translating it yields CASSLVGPDSSYEQYF.

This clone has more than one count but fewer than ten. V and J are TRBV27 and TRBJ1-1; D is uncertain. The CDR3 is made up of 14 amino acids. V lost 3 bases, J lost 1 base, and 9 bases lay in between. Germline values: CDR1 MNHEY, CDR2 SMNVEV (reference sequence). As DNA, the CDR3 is TGTGCCAGCAGTTTCTCCCAGGCGAACACTGAAGCTTTCTTT. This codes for CASSFSQANTEAFF.

DNA of the CDR3: TGTGCCAGCAGCCTACGGTCAGGGTCGGTAGATACGCAGTATTTT. Translating it yields CASSLRSGSVDTQYF. The V and J genes are TRBV6-6 and TRBJ2-3; perhaps TRBD1 as D (5 bases). The CDR3 covers 15 residues. Trimming left V 6 bases short and J 5 bases short, with 18 bases between. Germline V CDR1 and CDR2: MNHNY, SVGAGI (reference sequence).

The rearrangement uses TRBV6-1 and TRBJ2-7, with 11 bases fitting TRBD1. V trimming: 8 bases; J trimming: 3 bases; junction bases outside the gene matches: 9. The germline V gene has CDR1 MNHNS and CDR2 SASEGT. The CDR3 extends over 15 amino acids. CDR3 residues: CASYPRGTGGYEQYF. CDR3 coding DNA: TGTGCCAGCTATCCCCGCGGGACAGGGGGCTACGAGCAGTACTTC.

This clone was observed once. The CDR3 protein is CASSVVLYTGGYEQYF. The CDR3 DNA reads as TGTGCCAGCAGCGTCGTCTTATATACTGGGGGATACGAGCAGTACTTC. V gene TRBV7-2 combines with J gene TRBJ2-7; D possibly uses TRBD1 or TRBD2 (5 bases each). Germline V gives CDR1 SGHTA, CDR2 FQGNSA. Trimming stripped 5 bases from V and 4 bases from J, with 21 bases between. There are 16 residues in the CDR3.

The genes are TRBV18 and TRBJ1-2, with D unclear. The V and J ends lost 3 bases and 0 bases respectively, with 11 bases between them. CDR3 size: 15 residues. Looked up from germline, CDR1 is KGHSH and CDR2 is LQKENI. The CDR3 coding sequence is TGTGCCAGCTCACCGAGGCAGGAGACTAACTATGGCTACACCTTC. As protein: CASSPRQETNYGYTF. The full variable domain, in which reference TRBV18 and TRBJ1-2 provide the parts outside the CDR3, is NAGVMQNPRHLVRRRGQEARLRCSPMKGHSHVYWYRQLPEEGLKFMVYLQKENIIDESGMPKERFSAEFPKEGPSILRIQQVVRGDSAAYFCASSPRQETNYGYTFGSGTRLTVV.

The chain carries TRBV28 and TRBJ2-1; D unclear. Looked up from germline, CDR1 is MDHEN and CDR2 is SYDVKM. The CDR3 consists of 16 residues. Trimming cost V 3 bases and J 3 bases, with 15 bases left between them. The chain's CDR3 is CASSFNPPTVYNEQFF. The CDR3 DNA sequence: TGTGCCAGCAGTTTTAACCCCCCCACAGTCTACAATGAGCAGTTCTTC.

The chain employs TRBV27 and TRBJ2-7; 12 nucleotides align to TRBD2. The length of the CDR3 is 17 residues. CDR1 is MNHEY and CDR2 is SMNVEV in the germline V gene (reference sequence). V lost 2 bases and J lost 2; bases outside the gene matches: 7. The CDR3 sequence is CASSLRGLAGPPYEQYF. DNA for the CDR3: TGTGCCAGCAGTTTAAGAGGACTAGCGGGACCACCCTACGAGCAGTACTTC.

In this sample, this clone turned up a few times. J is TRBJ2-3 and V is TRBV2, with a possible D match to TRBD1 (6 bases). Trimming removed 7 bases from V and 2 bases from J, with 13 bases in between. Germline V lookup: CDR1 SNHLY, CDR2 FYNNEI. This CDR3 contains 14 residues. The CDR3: CASTEQGNTDTQYF. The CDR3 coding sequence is TGTGCCAGCACCGAACAGGGAAACACAGATACGCAGTATTTT.

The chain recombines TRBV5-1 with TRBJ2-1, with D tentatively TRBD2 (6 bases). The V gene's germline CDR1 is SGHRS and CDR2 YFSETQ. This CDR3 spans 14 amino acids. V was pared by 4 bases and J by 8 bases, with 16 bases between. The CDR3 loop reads CASSPTSNGYEQFF. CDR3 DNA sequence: TGCGCCAGCAGCCCGACTAGTAACGGGTATGAGCAGTTCTTC.

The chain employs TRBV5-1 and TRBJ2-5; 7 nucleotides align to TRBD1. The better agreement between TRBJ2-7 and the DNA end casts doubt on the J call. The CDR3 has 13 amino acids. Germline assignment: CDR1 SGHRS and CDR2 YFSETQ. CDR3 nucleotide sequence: TGCGCCAGCAGCCTCGACAGGGCCTACGAGCAGTACTTC. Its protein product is CASSLDRAYEQYF.

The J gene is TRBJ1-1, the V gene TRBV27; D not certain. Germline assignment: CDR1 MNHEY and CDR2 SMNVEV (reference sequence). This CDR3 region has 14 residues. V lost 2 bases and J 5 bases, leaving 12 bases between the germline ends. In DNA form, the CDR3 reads TGTGCCAGCAGTTTAAATTGGGCGAATACTGAAGCTTTCTTT. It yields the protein CASSLNWANTEAFF.

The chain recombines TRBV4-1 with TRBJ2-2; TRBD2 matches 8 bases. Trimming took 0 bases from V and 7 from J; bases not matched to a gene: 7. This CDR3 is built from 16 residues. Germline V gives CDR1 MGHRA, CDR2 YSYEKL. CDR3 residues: CASSQERAGVIGELFF. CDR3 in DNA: TGCGCCAGCAGCCAAGAGAGAGCGGGAGTAATCGGGGAGCTGTTTTTT.

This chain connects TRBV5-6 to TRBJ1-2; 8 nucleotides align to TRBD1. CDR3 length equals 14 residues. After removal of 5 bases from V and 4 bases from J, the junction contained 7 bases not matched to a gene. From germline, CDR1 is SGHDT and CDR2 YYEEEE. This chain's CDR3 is CASRQDRVTYGYTF. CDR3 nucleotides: TGTGCCAGCAGACAGGACAGGGTGACCTATGGCTACACCTTC.

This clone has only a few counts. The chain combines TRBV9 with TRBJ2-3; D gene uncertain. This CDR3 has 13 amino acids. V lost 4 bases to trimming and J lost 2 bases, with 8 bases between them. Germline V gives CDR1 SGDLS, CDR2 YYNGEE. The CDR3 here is CASSPRYTDTQYF. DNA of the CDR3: TGTGCCAGCAGCCCTCGATACACAGATACGCAGTATTTT.

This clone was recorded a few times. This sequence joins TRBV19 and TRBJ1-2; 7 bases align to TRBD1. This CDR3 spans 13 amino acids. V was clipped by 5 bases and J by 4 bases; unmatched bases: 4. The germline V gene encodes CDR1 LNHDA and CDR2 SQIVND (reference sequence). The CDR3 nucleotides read TGTGCCAGTAGTCCCCAGGGGGGCTATGGCTACACCTTC. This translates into CASSPQGGYGYTF. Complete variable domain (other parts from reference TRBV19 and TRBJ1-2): DGGITQSPKYLFRKEGQNVTLSCEQNLNHDAMYWYRQDPGQGLRLIYYSQIVNDFQKGDIAEGYSVSREKKESFPLTVTSAQKNPTAFYLCASSPQGGYGYTFGSGTRLTVV.

The CDR3 sequence is CASSLTGTSGLLGGTGELFF. Here the CDR3 DNA reads TGTGCCAGCAGCTTAACGGGGACTAGCGGGCTCCTAGGAGGGACCGGGGAGCTGTTTTTT. V and J are TRBV7-3 and TRBJ2-2; 12 bases fit TRBD2. The CDR3 has 20 residues. Germline CDR1 is SGHTA and CDR2 is FQGTGA. Trimming removed 0 bases from V and 5 bases from J; junction bases left unmatched: 13.

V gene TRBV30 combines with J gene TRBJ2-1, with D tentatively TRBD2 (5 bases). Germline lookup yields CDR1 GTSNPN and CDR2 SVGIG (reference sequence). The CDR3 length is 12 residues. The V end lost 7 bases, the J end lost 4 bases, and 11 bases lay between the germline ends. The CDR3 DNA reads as TGTGCCTCGCGGCGGGCGTACAATGAGCAGTTCTTC. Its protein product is CASRRAYNEQFF.

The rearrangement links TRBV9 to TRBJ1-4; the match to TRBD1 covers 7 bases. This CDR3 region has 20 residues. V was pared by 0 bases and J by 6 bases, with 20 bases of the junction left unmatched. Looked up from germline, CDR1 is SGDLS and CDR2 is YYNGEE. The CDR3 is CASSVAPDSTGQSRDEKLFF. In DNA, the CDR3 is TGTGCCAGCAGCGTAGCACCAGACTCTACGGGACAGTCCCGCGATGAAAAACTGTTTTTT.

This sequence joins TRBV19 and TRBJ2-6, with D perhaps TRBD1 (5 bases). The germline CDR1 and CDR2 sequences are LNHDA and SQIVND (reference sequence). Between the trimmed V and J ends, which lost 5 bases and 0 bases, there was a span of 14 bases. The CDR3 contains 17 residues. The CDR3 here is CASSALQALSGANVLTF. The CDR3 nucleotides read TGTGCCAGTAGTGCATTACAGGCGCTCTCTGGGGCCAACGTCCTGACTTTC.

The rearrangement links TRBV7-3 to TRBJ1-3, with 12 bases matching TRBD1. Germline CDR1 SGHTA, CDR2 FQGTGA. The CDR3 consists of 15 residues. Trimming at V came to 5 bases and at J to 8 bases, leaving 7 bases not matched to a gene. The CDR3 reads CASSLGTGGADTIYF. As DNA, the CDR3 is TGTGCCAGCAGCCTAGGGACAGGGGGCGCGGACACCATATATTTT.

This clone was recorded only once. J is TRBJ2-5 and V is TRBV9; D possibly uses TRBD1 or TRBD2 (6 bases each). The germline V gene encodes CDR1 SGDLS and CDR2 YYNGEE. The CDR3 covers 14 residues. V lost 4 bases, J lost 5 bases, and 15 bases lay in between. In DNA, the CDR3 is TGTGCCAGCAGCCTCAAGGGGGGTCAGGAGACCCAGTACTTC. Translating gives CASSLKGGQETQYF.

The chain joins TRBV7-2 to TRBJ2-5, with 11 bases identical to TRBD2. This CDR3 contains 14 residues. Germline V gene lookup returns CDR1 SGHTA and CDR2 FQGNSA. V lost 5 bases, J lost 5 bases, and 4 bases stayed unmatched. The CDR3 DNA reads TGTGCCAGCAGCCAGACTAGCGGGACGGAGACCCAGTACTTC. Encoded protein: CASSQTSGTETQYF.

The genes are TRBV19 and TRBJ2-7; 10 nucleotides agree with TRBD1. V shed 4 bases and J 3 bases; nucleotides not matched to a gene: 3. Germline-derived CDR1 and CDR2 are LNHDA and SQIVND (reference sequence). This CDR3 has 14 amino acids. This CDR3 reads CASSTGTGVYEQYF. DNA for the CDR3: TGTGCCAGTAGTACAGGGACAGGGGTCTACGAGCAGTACTTC.